Following are 20 T cell receptor beta chains from one sample sequenced in a study of T cells in tuberculosis. The assay was immunoSEQ multiplex PCR, and TCRdb's table has in-frame clones only and misses some. The top ten hold 6.5% to 8.5% of the sample, which has over 25,000 clones, 92% seen once. Documented time point: new active TB diagnosis, blood taken before or within 7 days of starting treatment. The sequencing here drew on PBMCs, taken at tuberculosis diagnosis. Source of these receptors: an adult with tuberculosis. Some clones in this sample may be carry-over from other donors' samples.

The gene calls are TRBV18 and TRBJ1-1, with 7 positions matching TRBD1. CDR1 and CDR2 from the germline V gene are KGHSH and LQKENI. With 5 bases clipped from V and 0 bases from J, the junction kept 6 bases outside the gene matches. The CDR3 is 15 amino acids. DNA for the CDR3: TGTGCCAGCTCATCGGGACAGAGCATGAACACTGAAGCTTTCTTT. Translated, it gives CASSSGQSMNTEAFF.

This chain links TRBV6-6 with TRBJ1-2; D is possibly TRBD1 (5 bases). The CDR3 is 13 residues long. V gave up 6 bases and J gave up 6 bases, with 14 bases separating them. Germline V gives CDR1 MNHNY, CDR2 SVGAGI (reference sequence). The CDR3: CASRLIGADGYTF. Written as DNA, the CDR3 is TGTGCCAGCAGGCTGATAGGGGCAGATGGCTACACCTTC.

This clone turned up a few times. The chain joins TRBV6-5 to TRBJ2-7; TRBD1 matches 10 bases. The germline gives CDR1 MNHEY, CDR2 SVGAGI. V lost 8 bases to trimming and J lost 2 bases; unmatched junction nucleotides: 3. The CDR3 has 13 amino acids. The CDR3 region is CASVGQGAYEQYF. The CDR3 DNA reads as TGTGCCAGCGTTGGACAGGGGGCCTACGAGCAGTACTTC.

This chain connects TRBV29-1 to TRBJ1-2; TRBD1 matches 10 bases. Germline loops: CDR1 SQVTM, CDR2 ANQGSEA. J was trimmed by 1 base and V by 0 bases; bases with no gene match: 2. The CDR3 runs 15 residues. Here the CDR3 DNA reads TGCAGCGTTGAAGAGGACAGGGGGGGTAACTATGGCTACACCTTC. It yields the protein CSVEEDRGGNYGYTF.

CDR3 coding DNA: TGTGCCAGCAGTGAGGGCTTGGGCCATCGAGGCTACACCTTC. The encoded protein is CASSEGLGHRGYTF. The chain is built from TRBV2 and TRBJ1-2; D is unclear. The CDR3 length is 14 residues. Germline CDR1 reads SNHLY; CDR2 reads FYNNEI. The germline V and J ends were trimmed by 3 bases and 8 bases, with 16 bases remaining between them.

The rearrangement uses TRBV4-1 and TRBJ2-7; the match to TRBD2 covers 10 bases. V lost 0 bases, J lost 1 base, and 3 bases stayed unmatched. The CDR3 runs 16 residues. Germline V lookup: CDR1 MGHRA, CDR2 YSYEKL. The CDR3 sequence: CASSQDSSGGSYEQYF. The CDR3 DNA is TGCGCCAGCAGCCAAGATTCTAGCGGGGGATCCTACGAGCAGTACTTC.

J is TRBJ2-3 and V is TRBV2; D gene uncertain. Germline V gene data show CDR1 as SNHLY and CDR2 as FYNNEI. Trimming cost V 5 bases and J 0 bases, with 12 bases left between them. This CDR3 has 15 residues. This chain's CDR3 is CASSPDGLSTDTQYF. The CDR3 DNA sequence: TGTGCCAGCAGTCCCGATGGGCTTAGCACAGATACGCAGTATTTT.

This chain connects TRBV6-5 to TRBJ2-7, with 7 bases identical to TRBD1. The CDR3 is 14 residues long. Germline V CDR1 and CDR2: MNHEY, SVGAGI. V was pared by 7 bases and J by 5 bases, with 11 bases of the junction left unmatched. The CDR3 coding sequence is TGTGCCAGCAACACCTTACAGGGGATGGACGAGCAGTACTTC. Protein product: CASNTLQGMDEQYF.

The rearrangement uses TRBV9 and TRBJ1-1; D gene uncertain. CDR1 is SGDLS and CDR2 is YYNGEE in the germline V gene. Trimming removed 0 bases from V and 2 bases from J, with 14 bases in between. The CDR3 has 16 residues. In DNA form, the CDR3 reads TGTGCCAGCAGCGTAGCCCCTTCGCGGGGAAACACTGAAGCTTTCTTT. Amino acids: CASSVAPSRGNTEAFF.

The chain links TRBV11-2 to TRBJ2-2, with unresolved D. V shed 5 bases and J shed 6 bases, with 4 bases lying between them. Germline V gives CDR1 SGHAT, CDR2 FQNNGV. This CDR3 is built from 11 residues. In DNA, the CDR3 is TGTGCCAGCAGCCTACCCGGGGAGCTGTTTTTT. The encoded protein is CASSLPGELFF.

This clone was seen only once. This sequence joins TRBV29-1 and TRBJ2-2; D perhaps matches TRBD1 (6 bases). The CDR3 has 13 amino acids. Looked up from germline, CDR1 is SQVTM and CDR2 is ANQGSEA. The germline V and J ends were trimmed by 3 bases and 3 bases, with 8 bases remaining between them. This chain's CDR3 is CSVDRGDTGELFF. CDR3 DNA sequence: TGCAGCGTTGACAGGGGCGACACCGGGGAGCTGTTTTTT.

This clone has only one observation. The junction departs from the called germline gene at one end, perhaps through a read error. The genes are TRBV6-6 and TRBJ2-7; tentatively, D is TRBD1 (6 bases). The CDR3 totals 16 residues. Germline values: CDR1 MNHNY, CDR2 SVGAGI (reference sequence). For the CDR3, the DNA is TGTGCCAGCAGTTACTTAGGCGGTCAGGGGCTGGCGGACATAGCCTTC. This encodes CASSYLGGQGLADIAF.

The rearrangement links TRBV5-1 to TRBJ2-3; 11 bases align to TRBD1. The CDR3 consists of 15 residues. V was pared by 7 bases and J by 10 bases, with 14 bases of the junction left unmatched. CDR1 SGHRS and CDR2 YFSETQ come from the germline V gene. Written as DNA, the CDR3 is TGCGCCAGCGAGACCGGGACAGGGGGGAAGGTTGCGCAGTATTTT. Residues: CASETGTGGKVAQYF.

This sequence joins TRBV7-2 and TRBJ2-7, with TRBD1 as a possible D gene (5 bases). The CDR3 contains 13 residues. Germline loops: CDR1 SGHTA, CDR2 FQGNSA. Deletions cut 5 bases from V and 2 bases from J, with 10 bases between. CDR3 amino acids: CASSVRVPYEQYF. In DNA, the CDR3 is TGTGCCAGCAGCGTCAGGGTTCCCTACGAGCAGTACTTC.

This chain links TRBV30 with TRBJ1-6; 9 bases match TRBD1. CDR1 is GTSNPN and CDR2 is SVGIG in the germline V gene (reference sequence). J was trimmed by 2 bases and V by 4 bases; bases with no gene match: 9. This CDR3 has 17 amino acids. The CDR3 coding sequence is TGTGCCTGGACCTCCGTGGGACAGGGTGCCTATAATTCACCCCTCCACTTT. Translating gives CAWTSVGQGAYNSPLHF.

The chain links TRBV14 to TRBJ2-7; D ambiguous. Trimming took 4 bases from V and 2 from J, leaving 9 bases between them. This CDR3 has 13 residues. Germline loops: CDR1 SGHDN, CDR2 FVKESK. CDR3: CASSLGLAYEQYF. CDR3 bases: TGTGCCAGCAGCCTGGGCTTAGCCTACGAGCAGTACTTC.

The chain recombines TRBV4-2 with TRBJ2-7, with TRBD1 as a possible D gene (6 bases). The CDR3 length is 17 residues. In germline, CDR1 is LGHNA, CDR2 YNFKEQ. Trimming pared 2 bases from V and 7 bases from J, leaving 24 bases between. CDR3 protein: CASSQFTGTAKQGEQYF. CDR3 sequence (DNA): TGTGCCAGCAGCCAATTTACTGGGACGGCAAAACAGGGAGAGCAGTACTTC.

The rearrangement uses TRBV7-3 and TRBJ1-1; TRBD1 might be the D (6 bases). Germline V gives CDR1 SGHTA, CDR2 FQGTGA. The CDR3 spans 14 residues. Trimming took 5 bases from V and 5 from J, leaving 15 bases between them. CDR3 sequence reads: CASSPKGGATEAFF. CDR3 nucleotide sequence: TGTGCCAGCAGCCCCAAGGGGGGGGCAACTGAAGCTTTCTTT.

About this clone: Other DNA sequences in this sample translate to the same CDR3. The chain joins TRBV2 to TRBJ2-1, with a weak D call TRBD2 (6 bases). The CDR3 has 13 residues. The germline V gene encodes CDR1 SNHLY and CDR2 FYNNEI. The germline V and J ends were trimmed by 7 bases and 3 bases, with 10 bases remaining between them. This CDR3 is CASTPGDYNEQFF. DNA of the CDR3: TGTGCCAGCACTCCGGGGGACTACAATGAGCAGTTCTTC. The full variable domain, its missing parts supplied by reference TRBV2 and TRBJ2-1, is EPEVTQTPSHQVTQMGQEVILRCVPISNHLYFYWYRQILGQKVEFLVSFYNNEISEKSEIFDDQFSVERPDGSNFTLKIRSTKLEDSAMYFCASTPGDYNEQFFGPGTRLTVL.

This clone appeared once. The chain recombines TRBV7-8 with TRBJ2-7, with unresolved D. V was shortened by 1 base and J by 4 bases, with 8 bases between the two germline ends. There are 13 residues in the CDR3. Germline V gene data show CDR1 as SGHVS and CDR2 as FQNEAQ. The CDR3 is CASSLGATYEQYF. CDR3 sequence (DNA): TGTGCCAGCAGCTTAGGGGCCACATACGAGCAGTACTTC.